The 32 T cell receptor beta chains given below trace back to one sample, sequenced in a study of beta chain features in type 1 diabetes. Expressed TCRB transcripts got sequenced, as all isolated RNA was reverse transcribed. Sequencing was performed with immunoSEQ multiplex PCR; in TCRdb, only in-frame clones are kept and a portion is missing. Here the sample spans some 400,000 clones, approximately 16% being singletons. The sequenced sample consisted of naive CD4+ T cells from blood. These receptors were obtained from a woman aged 18 to 35 in good health.

The V call is TRBV5-1, the J call TRBJ2-1; 11 nucleotides match TRBD1. The CDR3 runs to 16 residues. V lost 0 bases to trimming and J lost 4 bases; unmatched junction nucleotides: 3. Per the germline V gene, CDR1 is SGHRS and CDR2 is YFSETQ. The CDR3 reads CASSLAGTGGYNEQFF. The CDR3 DNA follows: TGCGCCAGCAGCTTGGCCGGGACAGGGGGATACAATGAGCAGTTCTTC.

A few counts support this clone. Other DNA sequences of this sample code for an identical CDR3. V is TRBV10-3 and J is TRBJ2-7; D uncertain. CDR1 and CDR2 (germline): ENHRY, SYGVKD. This CDR3 has 11 residues. V lost 4 bases and J 3 bases, leaving 4 bases between the germline ends. CDR3 DNA: TGTGCCATCAGTGGACTCTACGAGCAGTACTTC. It specifies CAISGLYEQYF.

J is TRBJ2-6 and V is TRBV28; maybe TRBD2 (5 bases). The CDR3 length is 18 residues. Germline loops: CDR1 MDHEN, CDR2 SYDVKM. Deletions cut 4 bases from V and 1 base from J, with 17 bases between. CDR3 loop: CASSWRRRPISGANVLTF. CDR3 nucleotides: TGTGCCAGCAGTTGGCGGAGGCGCCCGATATCTGGGGCCAACGTCCTGACTTTC.

This clone has a handful of counts. This chain uses TRBV7-9 with TRBJ2-5, with 8 positions matching TRBD2. Germline assignment: CDR1 SEHNR and CDR2 FQNEAQ (reference sequence). The CDR3 runs to 14 residues. The junction had 4 bases not matched to a gene; V was cut back by 2 bases and J by 5 bases. The CDR3 reads CASSLLGLGETQYF. CDR3 sequence (DNA): TGTGCCAGCAGCTTACTGGGACTAGGTGAGACCCAGTACTTC.

This clone has more than one count but fewer than ten. This sequence joins TRBV28 and TRBJ1-1, with 7 bases aligning to TRBD1. Germline-derived CDR1 and CDR2 are MDHEN and SYDVKM. The CDR3 extends over 16 amino acids. J lost 6 bases, V lost 6 bases, and 16 bases had no gene match. CDR3 sequence reads: CASRGTSTGQNAEAFF. For the CDR3, the DNA is TGTGCCAGCAGAGGAACGAGTACGGGACAGAATGCTGAAGCTTTCTTT. Variable domain in full (rest from reference TRBV28 and TRBJ1-1): DVKVTQSSRYLVKRTGEKVFLECVQDMDHENMFWYRQDPGLGLRLIYFSYDVKMKEKGDIPEGYSVSREKKERFSLILESASTNQTSMYLCASRGTSTGQNAEAFFGQGTRLTVV.

The gene calls are TRBV7-8 and TRBJ2-1; maybe TRBD2 (5 bases). This CDR3 is built from 14 residues. Germline CDR1 SGHVS, CDR2 FQNEAQ. V was shortened by 3 bases and J by 3 bases, with 9 bases between the two germline ends. Here the CDR3 reads CASSFLGVYNEQFF. For the CDR3, the DNA is TGTGCCAGCAGCTTCCTCGGGGTCTACAATGAGCAGTTCTTC.

The rearrangement links TRBV29-1 to TRBJ2-7; 7 nucleotides match TRBD2. Germline loops: CDR1 SQVTM, CDR2 ANQGSEA. V was clipped by 5 bases and J by 7 bases; unmatched bases: 17. The CDR3 consists of 15 residues. DNA for the CDR3: TGCAGCGTTTCGGGCAGGCTAGCGGATCCCTCGGAGCAGTACTTC. It specifies CSVSGRLADPSEQYF.

This chain connects TRBV30 to TRBJ1-3; D possibly corresponds to TRBD1 (6 bases). Trimming shortened V by 3 bases and J by 0 bases, and 9 bases separated the two germline ends. The CDR3 contains 14 residues. The V gene's germline CDR1 is GTSNPN and CDR2 SVGIG (reference sequence). DNA of the CDR3: TGTGCCTGGAGAACAGGGCCCTCTGGAAACACCATATATTTT. Its translation is CAWRTGPSGNTIYF.

V usage is TRBV2 and J usage is TRBJ2-7; TRBD1 aligns across 7 bases. The CDR3 totals 15 residues. The V and J ends lost 6 bases and 0 bases, in that order; junction bases with no gene match: 8. CDR1 is SNHLY and CDR2 is FYNNEI in the germline V gene. CDR3 region: CASRKGTVPSYEQYF. The CDR3 DNA reads TGTGCCAGCAGGAAAGGGACAGTCCCCTCCTACGAGCAGTACTTC.

The rearrangement joins TRBV6-1 to TRBJ2-5; D is possibly TRBD2 (5 bases). The V and J ends lost 2 bases and 7 bases respectively, with 23 bases between them. CDR3 length equals 17 residues. From germline, CDR1 is MNHNS and CDR2 SASEGT. CDR3 sequence reads: CASSELLGLRRIVTQYF. In DNA, the CDR3 is TGTGCCAGCAGTGAATTACTCGGACTCCGTCGTATCGTGACCCAGTACTTC.

The sample holds a few counts of this clone. V usage is TRBV6-5 and J usage is TRBJ2-4, with D perhaps TRBD2 (5 bases). Germline assignment: CDR1 MNHEY and CDR2 SVGAGI. V lost 7 bases, J lost 0 bases, and 10 bases lay in between. The CDR3 spans 14 residues. CDR3 nucleotide sequence: TGTGCCAGCACCCCTAGCATAGCCAAAAACATTCAGTACTTC. It yields the protein CASTPSIAKNIQYF.

The chain joins TRBV25-1 to TRBJ2-1; 12 bases fit TRBD2. The CDR3 spans 16 residues. V gave up 6 bases and J gave up 5 bases; unmatched junction bases: 8. Germline V gene lookup returns CDR1 MGHDK and CDR2 SYGVNS. CDR3 protein: CASSGLAGGLDNEQFF. CDR3 bases: TGTGCCAGCAGCGGGCTAGCGGGAGGGCTGGACAATGAGCAGTTCTTC.

This clone came up a few times. The rearrangement links TRBV30 to TRBJ1-4; D is undetermined. Trimming removed 1 base at V and 10 bases at J, with 19 bases between. CDR3 length equals 15 residues. Looked up from germline, CDR1 is GTSNPN and CDR2 is SVGIG (reference sequence). The CDR3 region is CAWSASGTGRRKLFF. The DNA for the CDR3 is TGTGCCTGGAGTGCATCAGGAACTGGGCGCAGAAAACTGTTTTTT.

CDR3 in DNA: TGCAGCGTTGAATATCGGGGCTACACCTTC. It is translated as CSVEYRGYTF. This chain links TRBV29-1 with TRBJ1-2; no reliable D call. Trimming left V 2 bases short and J 8 bases short, with 6 bases between. Germline CDR1 and CDR2: SQVTM and ANQGSEA. This CDR3 comprises 10 residues.

This CDR3 is CASSQGVGETQYF. CDR3 bases: TGCGCCAGCAGCCAAGGAGTCGGAGAGACCCAGTACTTC. This chain links TRBV4-3 with TRBJ2-5; the D is unclear. V was trimmed by 1 base and J by 4 bases, leaving 7 bases between them. CDR1 and CDR2 from the germline V gene are LGHNA and YSLEER. The CDR3 has 13 amino acids.

This sequence joins TRBV18 and TRBJ2-1; 14 bases agree with TRBD2. Germline CDR1 and CDR2: KGHSH and LQKENI. The CDR3 is 18 amino acids. V shed 3 bases, J shed 5 bases, and the junction held 9 bases outside the gene matches. For the CDR3, the DNA is TGTGCCAGCTCACCGGGTCGCGGGACTAGCGGGAGACACAATGAGCAGTTCTTC. Translated, it gives CASSPGRGTSGRHNEQFF.

V and J are TRBV5-1 and TRBJ2-2, with D possibly matching TRBD2 (5 bases). This CDR3 is built from 15 residues. CDR1 is SGHRS, CDR2 YFSETQ, per germline. V was shortened by 9 bases and J by 4 bases, with 19 bases between the two germline ends. The CDR3 DNA reads TGCGCCACCCGCCTTACTAGTCAGGCCACCGGGGAGCTGTTTTTT. It encodes CATRLTSQATGELFF.

This clone was observed a handful of times. The chain links TRBV7-4 to TRBJ2-7; D is ambiguous. Trimming pared 1 base from V and 4 bases from J, leaving 11 bases between. The CDR3 sequence is 14 residues long. The germline V gene encodes CDR1 SGHVT and CDR2 SQSDAQ. The CDR3 DNA is TGTGCCAGCAGCTTAGACGTTACTGAGTACGAGCAGTACTTC. Protein: CASSLDVTEYEQYF.

The sample holds a few counts of this clone. V is TRBV28 and J is TRBJ2-7; weak D call: TRBD2 (5 bases). The ends were cut back, 5 bases at V and 3 bases at J, with 14 bases in the middle. Per the germline V gene, CDR1 is MDHEN and CDR2 is SYDVKM. The CDR3 is made up of 14 amino acids. CDR3: CASSLATRDYEQYF. CDR3 DNA: TGTGCCAGCAGTCTCGCGACTCGGGACTACGAGCAGTACTTC. Full variable domain (missing parts from reference TRBV28 and TRBJ2-7): DVKVTQSSRYLVKRTGEKVFLECVQDMDHENMFWYRQDPGLGLRLIYFSYDVKMKEKGDIPEGYSVSREKKERFSLILESASTNQTSMYLCASSLATRDYEQYFGPGTRLTVT.

The V gene is TRBV5-1, the J gene TRBJ2-7, with 10 bases matching TRBD2. This CDR3 contains 15 residues. J was trimmed by 2 bases and V by 3 bases; bases with no gene match: 5. Germline V CDR1 and CDR2: SGHRS, YFSETQ. In DNA form, the CDR3 reads TGCGCCAGCAGCTCAGCGACTAGCGGGCCCTACGAGCAGTACTTC. Translating it yields CASSSATSGPYEQYF.

This clone has only a few counts. The J gene is TRBJ2-1, the V gene TRBV30, with 13 bases identical to TRBD2. The length of the CDR3 is 17 residues. Germline loops: CDR1 GTSNPN, CDR2 SVGIG (reference sequence). Germline trimming cut 1 base from V and 0 bases from J; bases unmatched to any gene: 3. The CDR3 loop is CAWSERTSGSSYNEQFF. The CDR3 bases are TGTGCCTGGAGTGAAAGGACTAGCGGGAGCTCCTACAATGAGCAGTTCTTC.

This clone was seen a handful of times. This chain connects TRBV7-3 to TRBJ1-2, with a weak D call TRBD1 (5 bases). The CDR3 contains 16 residues. V lost 5 bases to trimming and J lost 0 bases, with 16 bases between them. Germline V gives CDR1 SGHTA, CDR2 FQGTGA. The chain's CDR3 is CASSPGGGIANYGYTF. The DNA for the CDR3 is TGTGCCAGCAGCCCAGGCGGGGGGATAGCTAACTATGGCTACACCTTC.

This clone was counted a few times. Mismatch with germline at one junction end may stem from a read error. This rearrangement joins TRBV15 to TRBJ2-1; 8 bases fit TRBD2. CDR3 length: 15 amino acids. Germline assignment: CDR1 LNHNV and CDR2 YYDKDF (reference sequence). CDR3 bases: TGTGCCACCAGCAGTTCACCGACGGGAGGGCCTTACGGGCTCTTC. Protein sequence: CATSSSPTGGPYGLF.

A few counts support this clone. This chain joins TRBV18 and TRBJ2-1; 7 nucleotides line up with TRBD1. With 1 base clipped from V and 2 bases from J, the junction kept 2 bases outside the gene matches. The CDR3 has 15 amino acids. The germline V gene encodes CDR1 KGHSH and CDR2 LQKENI. The DNA of the CDR3 is TGTGCCAGCTCACCACAGGGGGCGGCCTACAATGAGCAGTTCTTC. Encoded protein: CASSPQGAAYNEQFF.

V is TRBV29-1 and J is TRBJ2-3; 11 bases match TRBD2. J lost 2 bases, V lost 4 bases, and 8 bases had no gene match. The CDR3 length is 16 residues. CDR1 and CDR2 from the germline V gene are SQVTM and ANQGSEA. The CDR3 nucleotides read TGCAGCGTTGTTAAAGGTAGCGGGAGGGCCACAGATACGCAGTATTTT. This sequence encodes CSVVKGSGRATDTQYF.

The chain uses TRBV5-1 and TRBJ2-7; D ambiguous. CDR3 length equals 14 residues. Trimming pared 0 bases from V and 0 bases from J, leaving 7 bases between. Germline values: CDR1 SGHRS, CDR2 YFSETQ. As DNA, the CDR3 is TGCGCCAGCAGCTTGGATCCAAACTCCTACGAGCAGTACTTC. It yields the protein CASSLDPNSYEQYF. The full variable domain, rest sourced from reference TRBV5-1 and TRBJ2-7, is KAGVTQTPRYLIKTRGQQVTLSCSPISGHRSVSWYQQTPGQGLQFLFEYFSETQRNKGNFPGRFSGRQFSNSRSEMNVSTLELGDSALYLCASSLDPNSYEQYFGPGTRLTVT.

In this sample, this clone turned up a few times. The rearrangement joins TRBV5-4 to TRBJ2-7, with 8 bases identical to TRBD2. CDR3 length equals 12 residues. Germline V lookup: CDR1 SGHNT, CDR2 YYREEE (reference sequence). After removal of 10 bases from V and 4 bases from J, the junction contained 7 bases not matched to a gene. The CDR3: CAGGLAGYEQYF. CDR3 bases: TGTGCCGGGGGGCTAGCGGGTTACGAGCAGTACTTC.

This chain joins TRBV11-3 and TRBJ2-1, with 9 bases that match TRBD1. J gave up 6 bases and V 5 bases, and 5 bases lay outside the gene matches. Germline V gene data show CDR1 as SGHNT and CDR2 as YENEEA. This CDR3 contains 14 residues. The CDR3 sequence is CASSRDRASNEQFF. The CDR3 DNA follows: TGTGCCAGCAGCCGGGACAGGGCCTCCAATGAGCAGTTCTTC.

This chain uses TRBV25-1 with TRBJ2-5, with D possibly being TRBD1 (5 bases). Per germline, CDR1 MGHDK and CDR2 SYGVNS. The CDR3 totals 15 residues. V lost 0 bases, J lost 4 bases, and 12 bases lay in between. CDR3 in amino acids: CASSEYGITGETQYF. For the CDR3, the DNA is TGTGCCAGCAGTGAATATGGGATCACAGGAGAGACCCAGTACTTC.

This chain's CDR3 is CASSVNAGNTEAFF. The CDR3 DNA reads TGTGCCAGCAGCGTAAATGCAGGGAACACTGAAGCTTTCTTT. This chain joins TRBV9 and TRBJ1-1; no definite D call. The germline CDR1 and CDR2 sequences are SGDLS and YYNGEE. The CDR3 has 14 amino acids. V was cut by 1 base and J by 1 base, with 8 bases left in between.

Only a few counts were recorded for this clone. The genes are TRBV7-9 and TRBJ2-3; 10 nucleotides line up with TRBD1. J gave up 2 bases and V 5 bases, and 4 bases lay outside the gene matches. This CDR3 region has 15 residues. The V gene's germline CDR1 is SEHNR and CDR2 FQNEAQ (reference sequence). CDR3 nucleotides: TGTGCCAGCAGCCCGGGACAGGGGAACACAGATACGCAGTATTTT. Protein sequence: CASSPGQGNTDTQYF.

This chain connects TRBV4-1 to TRBJ2-1; perhaps TRBD2 as D (5 bases). The V gene lost 1 base and the J gene lost 8 bases, with 15 bases spanning the gap. Germline CDR1 is MGHRA and CDR2 is YSYEKL. This CDR3 is built from 15 residues. The CDR3 here is CASSQGTSPQDEQFF. In DNA, the CDR3 is TGCGCCAGCAGCCAAGGGACTTCCCCCCAGGATGAGCAGTTCTTC.